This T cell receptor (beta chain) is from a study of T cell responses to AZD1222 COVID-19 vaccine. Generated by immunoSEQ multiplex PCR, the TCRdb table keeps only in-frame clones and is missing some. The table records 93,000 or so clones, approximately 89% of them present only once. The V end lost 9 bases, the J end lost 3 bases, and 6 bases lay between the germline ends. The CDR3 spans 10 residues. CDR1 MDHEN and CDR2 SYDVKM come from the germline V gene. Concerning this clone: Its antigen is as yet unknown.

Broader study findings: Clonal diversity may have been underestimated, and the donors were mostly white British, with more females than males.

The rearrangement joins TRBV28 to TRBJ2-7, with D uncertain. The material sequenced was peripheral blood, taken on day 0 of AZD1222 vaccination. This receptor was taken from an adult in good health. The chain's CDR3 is CASKSYEQYF. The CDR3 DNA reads TGTGCCAGTAAAAGCTACGAGCAGTACTTC.